These T cell receptor beta chains were read from a single sample in a study of OX40 agonist ivuxolimab in advanced cancers. Here immunoSEQ multiplex PCR was the method, and the copy in TCRdb shows in-frame clones only, minus some. The profile shows some 50,000 clones, 90% to 95% of them singletons. The sequencing used CD4+ or CD8+ T cells sorted from blood, collected in a trial of the OX40 agonist ivuxolimab. Receptors were obtained from an adult with an advanced solid tumor such as melanoma, head and neck, liver or kidney cancer. The CDR3 runs from the conserved cysteine through the conserved F or W. The D gene is left open where the match is weak. Rows give clone size only sometimes, using once, few, many, or a class for an expanded clone.

- | TRBD2 | TRBJ2-5 | TRBV9 | TGTGCCAGCAGCGGGGACGGGGGGATACAAGAGACCCAGTACTTC | CASSGDGGIQETQYF
- | - | TRBJ1-2 | TRBV29-1 | TGCAGCGCCCAAGGTACTTCTAACTATGGCTACACCTTC | CSAQGTSNYGYTF
- | - | TRBJ2-5 | TRBV4-1 | TGCGCCAGCAGCCAATCAGGAGGGCACCAAGAGACCCAGTACTTC | CASSQSGGHQETQYF
once | - | TRBJ1-4 | TRBV2 | TGTGCCAGCATGTGGGGGGCGCAGTATGAAAAACTGTTTTTT | CASMWGAQYEKLFF
- | - | TRBJ1-1 | TRBV11-2 | TGTGCCAGCAGATACTGGGCGGCCATCATGAACACTGAAGCTTTCTTT | CASRYWAAIMNTEAFF
few | - | TRBJ2-7 | TRBV27 | TGTGCCAGCAGCGGACCCGGGGGATTCTACGAGCAGTACTTC | CASSGPGGFYEQYF
- | - | TRBJ1-1 | TRBV27 | TGTGCCGACTGGGCTGACACTGAAGCTTTCTTT | CADWADTEAFF
- | - | TRBJ2-3 | TRBV27 | TGTGCCAGCAGTTGGCTAGCCACAGATACGCAGTATTTT | CASSWLATDTQYF
- | - | TRBJ1-1 | TRBV5-4 | TGTGCCAGCAGCCGGGGTCCGAATGAAGCTTTCTTT | CASSRGPNEAFF
few | - | TRBJ1-5 | TRBV4-1 | TGCGCCAGCAGCCAAGATCGGGGGGTTCAGCCCCAGCATTTT | CASSQDRGVQPQHF
- | - | TRBJ2-2 | TRBV5-1 | TGCGCCAGCAGCTTTTCAGGGTTCGGGGAGCTGTTTTTT | CASSFSGFGELFF
- | TRBD1 | TRBJ2-5 | TRBV6-5 | TGTGCCAGCAGTGGGGACAGATTCCAAGAGACCCAGTACTTC | CASSGDRFQETQYF
- | - | TRBJ1-1 | TRBV27 | TGTGCCAGCATTCCCGTTGGCAGGGCGCGGAACTCTGAAGCTTTCTTT | CASIPVGRARNSEAFF
- | - | TRBJ2-3 | TRBV11-3 | TGTGCCAGCAGCCCTAGGGGGGGGACTAGCACAGATACGCAGTATTTT | CASSPRGGTSTDTQYF
few | - | TRBJ1-1 | TRBV7-9 | TGTGCCAGCAGCCCCTCAATGAGCACTGAAGCTTTCTTT | CASSPSMSTEAFF
- | TRBD1 | TRBJ1-5 | TRBV7-8 | TGTGCCAGCAGTTATATAGGGTCTGCAGGGGGCACCTACGGAAATCAGCCCCAGCATTTT | CASSYIGSAGGTYGNQPQHF
- | - | TRBJ2-5 | TRBV9 | TGTGCCAGCAGCGTAGTGAGCGAAGAGACCCAGTACTTC | CASSVVSEETQYF
once | - | TRBJ1-2 | TRBV5-4 | TGTGCCAGCAGCTTCGGGGGTCCCGATAACTATGGCTACACCTTC | CASSFGGPDNYGYTF
- | TRBD1 | TRBJ2-7 | TRBV5-8 | TGTGCCAGCAGCTTGGCCCGACAGGGTATTTTTTCGTTCGAGCAGTACTTC | CASSLARQGIFSFEQYF
few | TRBD1 | TRBJ1-5 | TRBV7-7 | TGTGCTAGCAGCCTCCGGACAGGGAAGACCGATCAGCCCCAGCATTTT | CASSLRTGKTDQPQHF
few | TRBD1 | TRBJ1-4 | TRBV13 | TGTGCCAGCAGCAAGGACAGGGATGAAAAACTGTTTTTT | CASSKDRDEKLFF
- | TRBD1 | TRBJ1-4 | TRBV7-9 | TGTGCCAGCAGCTCATCATCCGGGACAGGGAATGAAAAACTGTTTTTT | CASSSSSGTGNEKLFF
- | - | TRBJ1-5 | TRBV27 | TGTGCCAGCAGTTTCTATATGGGACAGCCCCAGCATTTT | CASSFYMGQPQHF
- | - | TRBJ2-7 | TRBV7-9 | TGTGCCAGCAGCTCCACTACAGGGAACAGGCCCTACGAGCAGTACTTC | CASSSTTGNRPYEQYF
- | TRBD2 | TRBJ2-2 | TRBV11-2 | TGTGCCTCCTCCCTCCAACTAGCGGGGGGGCACCCGAACACCGGGGAGCTGTTTTTT | CASSLQLAGGHPNTGELFF
- | TRBD1 | TRBJ2-2 | TRBV7-3 | TGTGCCAGCAGCTTACTAAGCGTTGGCGGGACAGGGGGCAGGGGGACCGGGGAGCTGTTTTTT | CASSLLSVGGTGGRGTGELFF
few | - | TRBJ1-2 | TRBV27 | TGTGCCAGCAGTTCGGAAGCTAACTATGGCTACACCTTC | CASSSEANYGYTF
- | - | TRBJ1-5 | TRBV27 | TGTGCCAGCAGTCCCGTGGCTGATGGGGGTAGCAATCAGCCCCAGCATTTT | CASSPVADGGSNQPQHF
- | - | TRBJ1-3 | TRBV28 | TGTGCCAGCAGTTTCCGGGGGCGGGGAAACACCATATATTTT | CASSFRGRGNTIYF
- | - | TRBJ2-2 | TRBV7-2 | TGTGCCATCACCTGGGACGGGAGGAACACCGGGGAGCTGTTTTTT | CAITWDGRNTGELFF
few | - | TRBJ2-7 | TRBV2 | TGTGCCAAGAGAGGGGGGTCCTTATACGAGCAGTACTTC | CAKRGGSLYEQYF
once | TRBD1 | TRBJ2-7 | TRBV4-3 | TGCGCCAGCAGCCAGGACAGGACCTACGAGCAGTACTTC | CASSQDRTYEQYF
few | TRBD2 | TRBJ2-2 | TRBV28 | TGTGCCAGCAGTACGACCTTAGCGGGGCCCACCGGGGAGCTGTTTTTT | CASSTTLAGPTGELFF
- | - | TRBJ2-2 | TRBV15 | TGTGCCACCAGCGCACGAAGGGGGATGGGCGGGGAGCTGTTTTTT | CATSARRGMGGELFF
- | - | TRBJ1-1 | TRBV4-1 | TGCGCCAGCAGCCAAGGAGCCTCCGAAGCTTTCTTT | CASSQGASEAFF
few | TRBD1 | TRBJ1-2 | TRBV4-2 | TGTGCCAGCAGCCAAGAGACAGGGACCAACTATGGCTACACCTTC | CASSQETGTNYGYTF
- | - | TRBJ1-6 | TRBV6-5 | TGTGCCAGCAAATGGGCGGAGGGAAATTCACCCCTCCACTTT | CASKWAEGNSPLHF
- | - | TRBJ1-2 | TRBV28 | TGTGCCAGCAGTTTATGGTCCGAGCGTGGCTACACCTTC | CASSLWSERGYTF
- | - | TRBJ2-2 | TRBV4-3 | TGCGCCAGCAGCCAAGATCGGGGTTGGTCCGGGGAGCTGTTTTTT | CASSQDRGWSGELFF
- | TRBD1 | TRBJ2-3 | TRBV2 | TGTGCCAGCAGTGAGGACAGGGGGCTCGGCACAGATACGCAGTATTTT | CASSEDRGLGTDTQYF
- | - | TRBJ2-7 | TRBV28 | TGTGCCAGCAGTCATTGGACAGTAATCTCCTACGAGCAGTACTTC | CASSHWTVISYEQYF